This record concerns one T cell receptor (beta chain) sequence. These data are taken from a study of blood T cell repertoires in COVID-19. Only in-frame clones appear in the TCRdb table, and some are missing; sequencing was by immunoSEQ multiplex PCR. This table has 56,000 or so clones, roughly nine tenths appearing once. The receptor was derived from a human donor in a cohort sampled during active COVID-19. Specimen: peripheral blood.

CDR3 sequence reads: CASSPSGGANVLTF. The CDR3 bases are TGTGCCAGCAGTCCCTCCGGGGGGGCCAACGTCCTGACTTTC. The chain carries TRBV6-2 or TRBV6-3 and TRBJ2-6, with unresolved D. This CDR3 contains 14 residues. The V end lost 5 bases, the J end lost 4 bases, and 9 bases lay between the germline ends. CDR1 and CDR2 (germline): MNHEY, SVGEGT.